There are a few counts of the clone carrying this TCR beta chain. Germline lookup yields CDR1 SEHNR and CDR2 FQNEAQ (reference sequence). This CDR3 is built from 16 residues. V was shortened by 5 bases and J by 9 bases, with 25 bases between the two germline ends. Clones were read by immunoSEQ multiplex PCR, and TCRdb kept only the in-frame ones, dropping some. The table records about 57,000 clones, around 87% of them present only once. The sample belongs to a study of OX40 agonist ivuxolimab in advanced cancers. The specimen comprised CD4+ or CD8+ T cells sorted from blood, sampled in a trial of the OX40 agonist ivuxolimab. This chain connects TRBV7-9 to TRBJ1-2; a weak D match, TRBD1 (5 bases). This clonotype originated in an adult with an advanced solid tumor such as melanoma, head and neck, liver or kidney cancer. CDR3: CASSLSSNTGVLCYTF. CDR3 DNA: TGTGCCAGCAGCCTTAGCAGCAATACAGGTGTGCTATGCTACACCTTC.